This section outlines one TCR beta chain sequence together with its context. Its target is unknown. Use of 60 Vbeta and 13 Jbeta primers characterized the PCR. Generated by immunoSEQ multiplex PCR, the TCRdb table keeps only in-frame clones and is missing some. The table lists roughly 250,000 clones, 84% of them singletons. This record belongs to a study of cytomegalovirus exposure and HLA in healthy donors. Study-wide results and caveats: Later on, an analysis showed TCR association rates differing by HLA locus, with DRB1 the most and HLA-C the fewest. It was reportedly the case that the classifier diagnosed cytomegalovirus status with high specificity and sensitivity. There were under 200 TCR beta chains listed as cytomegalovirus-associated.

This clonotype was sampled from a woman aged 40 to 55 in good health and CMV-seropositive. Sample: PBMCs.

CDR3: CASSVGLAGTYNEQFF. In DNA form, the CDR3 reads TGTGCCAGCAGCGTCGGACTAGCGGGGACCTACAATGAGCAGTTCTTC. J is TRBJ2-1 and V is TRBV9; 12 bases align to TRBD2. J lost 2 bases, V lost 2 bases, and 2 bases had no gene match. CDR1 and CDR2 from the germline V gene are SGDLS and YYNGEE. This CDR3 is built from 16 residues.